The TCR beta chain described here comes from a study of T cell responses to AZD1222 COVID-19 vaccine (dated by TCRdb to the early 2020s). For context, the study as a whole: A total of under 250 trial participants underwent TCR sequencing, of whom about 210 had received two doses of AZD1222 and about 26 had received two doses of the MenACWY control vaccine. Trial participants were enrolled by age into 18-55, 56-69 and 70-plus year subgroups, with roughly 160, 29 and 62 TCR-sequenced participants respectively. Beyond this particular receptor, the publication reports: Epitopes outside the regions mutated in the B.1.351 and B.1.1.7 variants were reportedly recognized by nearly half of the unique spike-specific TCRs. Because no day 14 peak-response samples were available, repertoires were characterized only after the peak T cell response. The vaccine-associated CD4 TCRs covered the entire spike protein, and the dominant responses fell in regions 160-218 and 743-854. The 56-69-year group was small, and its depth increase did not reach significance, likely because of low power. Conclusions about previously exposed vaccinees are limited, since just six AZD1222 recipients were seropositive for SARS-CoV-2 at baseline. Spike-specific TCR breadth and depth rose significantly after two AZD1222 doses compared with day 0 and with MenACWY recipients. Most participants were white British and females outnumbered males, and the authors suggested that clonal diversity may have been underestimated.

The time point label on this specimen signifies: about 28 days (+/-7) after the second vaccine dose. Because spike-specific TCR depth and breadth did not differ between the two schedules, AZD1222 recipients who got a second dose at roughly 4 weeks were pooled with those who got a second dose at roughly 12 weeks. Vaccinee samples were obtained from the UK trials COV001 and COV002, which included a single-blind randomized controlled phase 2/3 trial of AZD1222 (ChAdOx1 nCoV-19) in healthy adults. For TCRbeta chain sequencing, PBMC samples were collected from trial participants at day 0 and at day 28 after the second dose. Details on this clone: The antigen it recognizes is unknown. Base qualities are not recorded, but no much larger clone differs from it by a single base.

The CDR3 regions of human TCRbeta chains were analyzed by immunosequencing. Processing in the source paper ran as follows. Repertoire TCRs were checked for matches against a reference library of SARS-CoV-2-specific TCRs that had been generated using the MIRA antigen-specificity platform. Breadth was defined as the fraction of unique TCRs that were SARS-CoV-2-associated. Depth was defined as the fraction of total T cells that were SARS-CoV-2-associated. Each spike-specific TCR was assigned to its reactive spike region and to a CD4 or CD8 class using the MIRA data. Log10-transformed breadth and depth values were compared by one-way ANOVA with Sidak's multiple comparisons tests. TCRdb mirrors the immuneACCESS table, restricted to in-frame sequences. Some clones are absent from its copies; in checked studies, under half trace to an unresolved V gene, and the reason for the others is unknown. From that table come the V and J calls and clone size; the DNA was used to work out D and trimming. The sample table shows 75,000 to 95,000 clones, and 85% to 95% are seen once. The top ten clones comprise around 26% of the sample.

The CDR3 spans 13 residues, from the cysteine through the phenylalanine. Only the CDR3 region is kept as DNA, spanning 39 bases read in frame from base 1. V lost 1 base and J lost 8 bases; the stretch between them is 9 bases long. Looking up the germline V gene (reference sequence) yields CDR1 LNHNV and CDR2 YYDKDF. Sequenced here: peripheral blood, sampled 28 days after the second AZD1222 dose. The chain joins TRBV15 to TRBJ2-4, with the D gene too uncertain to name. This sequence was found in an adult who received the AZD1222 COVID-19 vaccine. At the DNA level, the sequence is TGTGCCACCAGCAGAGGGGGTTTAGACATTCAGTACTTC. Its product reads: CATSRGGLDIQYF.